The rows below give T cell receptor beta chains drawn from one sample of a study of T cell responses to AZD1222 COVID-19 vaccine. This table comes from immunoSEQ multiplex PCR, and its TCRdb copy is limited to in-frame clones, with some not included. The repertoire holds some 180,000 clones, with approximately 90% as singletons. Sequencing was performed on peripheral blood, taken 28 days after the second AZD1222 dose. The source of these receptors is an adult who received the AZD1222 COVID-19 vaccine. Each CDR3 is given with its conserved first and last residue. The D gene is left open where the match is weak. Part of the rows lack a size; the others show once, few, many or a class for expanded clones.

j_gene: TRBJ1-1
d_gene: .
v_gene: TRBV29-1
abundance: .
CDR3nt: TGCAGCGTTGCCCCCTTTAGGGACACTGAAGCTTTCTTT
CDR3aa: CSVAPFRDTEAFF

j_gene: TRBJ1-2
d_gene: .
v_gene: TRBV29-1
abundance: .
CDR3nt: TGCAGCGTTGACGTTGTTGAAGCCTCCAACTATGGCTACACCTTC
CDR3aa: CSVDVVEASNYGYTF

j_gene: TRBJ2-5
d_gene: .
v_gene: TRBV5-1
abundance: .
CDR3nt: TGCGCCAGCAGCTCGCGACGGAGAGAAGAGACCCAGTACTTC
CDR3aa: CASSSRRREETQYF

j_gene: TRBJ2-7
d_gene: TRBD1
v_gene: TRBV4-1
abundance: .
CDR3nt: TGCGCCAGCAGCCAGAGACAGGGCTTCTCCTACGAGCAGTACTTC
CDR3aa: CASSQRQGFSYEQYF

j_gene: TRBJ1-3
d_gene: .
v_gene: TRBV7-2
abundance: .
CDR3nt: TGTGCCAGCAGCCCCCCCAGCTCTGGAAACACCATATATTTT
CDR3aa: CASSPPSSGNTIYF

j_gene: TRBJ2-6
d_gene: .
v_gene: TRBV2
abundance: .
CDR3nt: TGTGCCAGCAGACAGGACAGCCCGAGCGTCCTGACTTTC
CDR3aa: CASRQDSPSVLTF

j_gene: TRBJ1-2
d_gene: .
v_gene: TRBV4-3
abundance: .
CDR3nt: TGCGCCAGCAGCCAAGATACAGGGCCCTATGGCTACACCTTC
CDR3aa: CASSQDTGPYGYTF

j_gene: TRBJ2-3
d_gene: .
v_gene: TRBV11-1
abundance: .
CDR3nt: TGTGCCAGCAGCCCCGGGGCAAGGGTGAGGACAGATACGCAGTATTTT
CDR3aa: CASSPGARVRTDTQYF

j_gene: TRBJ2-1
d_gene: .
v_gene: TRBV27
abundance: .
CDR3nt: TGTGCCAGCGGACACGTGGGGAATGAGCAGTTCTTC
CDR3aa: CASGHVGNEQFF

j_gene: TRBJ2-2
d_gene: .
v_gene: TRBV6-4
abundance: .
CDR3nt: TGTGCCAGCAGTAGCGGGAACACCGGGGAGCTGTTTTTT
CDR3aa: CASSSGNTGELFF

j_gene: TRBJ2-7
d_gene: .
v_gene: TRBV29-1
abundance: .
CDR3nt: TGCAGCGTGGCCAGGTCGCCCTACGAGCAGTACTTC
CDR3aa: CSVARSPYEQYF

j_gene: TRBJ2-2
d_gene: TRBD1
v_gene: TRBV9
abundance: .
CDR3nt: TGTGCCAGCACTCCGGGACAGGGGAACACCGGGGAGCTGTTTTTT
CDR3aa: CASTPGQGNTGELFF

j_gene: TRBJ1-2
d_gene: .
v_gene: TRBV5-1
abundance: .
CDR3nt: TGCGCCAGCAGCCCCGAGGCGGATGGGAGGAATGGCTACACCTTC
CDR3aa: CASSPEADGRNGYTF

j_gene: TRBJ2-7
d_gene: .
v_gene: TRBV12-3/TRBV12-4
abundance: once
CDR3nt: TGTGCCAGCAGTTTGGGGGGGCCCTACGAGCAGTACTTC
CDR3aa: CASSLGGPYEQYF

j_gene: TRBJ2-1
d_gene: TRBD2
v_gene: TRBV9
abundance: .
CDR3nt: TGTGCCAGCAGCGTAGTTGGGACTAGAAAGAGCAGTGAGCAGTTCTTC
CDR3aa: CASSVVGTRKSSEQFF

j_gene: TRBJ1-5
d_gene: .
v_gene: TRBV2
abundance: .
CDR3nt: TGTGCCAGCAGTGTGATAGGGGATCAGCCCCAGCATTTT
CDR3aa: CASSVIGDQPQHF

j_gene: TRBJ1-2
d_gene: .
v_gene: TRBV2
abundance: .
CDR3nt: TGTGCCAGCGTCGACCGGGGGGAGGGCTACACCTTC
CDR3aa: CASVDRGEGYTF

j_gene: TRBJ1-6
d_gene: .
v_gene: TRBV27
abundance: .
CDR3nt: TGTGCCAGCAGCCCTAATGAGGGGTTCTTTTCACCCCTCCACTTT
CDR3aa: CASSPNEGFFSPLHF

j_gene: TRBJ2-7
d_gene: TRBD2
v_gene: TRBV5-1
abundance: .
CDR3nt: TGCGCCAGCAGTTATGGACTAGCGGGAGGAGTGTTTGCCGAGCAGTACTTC
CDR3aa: CASSYGLAGGVFAEQYF

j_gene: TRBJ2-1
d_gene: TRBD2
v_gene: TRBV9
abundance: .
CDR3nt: TGTGCCAGCAGCGTAGAAGGGACTAGCTACAATGAGCAGTTCTTC
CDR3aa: CASSVEGTSYNEQFF

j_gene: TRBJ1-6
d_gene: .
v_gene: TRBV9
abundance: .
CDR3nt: TGTGCCAGCAGCCTAAGTGGCGGATATAATTCACCCCTCCACTTT
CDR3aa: CASSLSGGYNSPLHF

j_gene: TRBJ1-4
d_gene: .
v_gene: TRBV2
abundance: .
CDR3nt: TGTGCCAGCAGTGTGGGGGTGCCAGGGAGTGAAAAACTGTTTTTT
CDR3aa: CASSVGVPGSEKLFF

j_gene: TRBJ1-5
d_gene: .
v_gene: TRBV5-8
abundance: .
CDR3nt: TGTGCCAGCAGCTTGGTCAGGGGCCGACAGCCCCAGCATTTT
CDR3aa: CASSLVRGRQPQHF

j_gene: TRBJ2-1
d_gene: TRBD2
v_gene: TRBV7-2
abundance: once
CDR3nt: TGTGCCAGCAGCGTTGGGACTAGCGGGGGGGACGATGAGCAGTTCTTC
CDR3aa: CASSVGTSGGDDEQFF

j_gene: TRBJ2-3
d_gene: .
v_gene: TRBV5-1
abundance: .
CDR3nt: TGCGCCAGCAGCTTGGCTGTGACTAGCACAGATACGCAGTATTTT
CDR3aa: CASSLAVTSTDTQYF

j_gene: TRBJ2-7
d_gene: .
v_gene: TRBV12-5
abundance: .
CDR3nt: TGTGCTAGTGGTTTGGAACAGGCTAGCGAGCAGTACTTC
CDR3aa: CASGLEQASEQYF

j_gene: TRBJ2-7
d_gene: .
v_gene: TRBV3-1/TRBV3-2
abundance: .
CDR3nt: TGTGCCAGCAGCCAAGATGCCCTAAGGAACTACGAGCAGTACTTC
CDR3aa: CASSQDALRNYEQYF

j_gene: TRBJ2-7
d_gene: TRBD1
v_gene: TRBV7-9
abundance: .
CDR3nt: TGTGCCAGCAGGCCCCGGGACAGCTACGAGCAGTACTTC
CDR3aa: CASRPRDSYEQYF

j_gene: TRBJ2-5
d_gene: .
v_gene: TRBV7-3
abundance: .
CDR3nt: TGTGCCAGCAGCTTAATAGGGGGGGCCCAAGAGACCCAGTACTTC
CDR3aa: CASSLIGGAQETQYF

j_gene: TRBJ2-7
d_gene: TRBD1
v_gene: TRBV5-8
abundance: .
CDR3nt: TGTGCCAGCAGCTTGGTCGCCGGGACAGGGAAACCCCACGAGCAGTACTTC
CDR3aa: CASSLVAGTGKPHEQYF

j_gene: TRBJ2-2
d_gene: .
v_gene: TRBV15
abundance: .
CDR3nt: TGTGCCACCAGCAGAGATCGGCACAGAACCGGGGAGCTGTTTTTT
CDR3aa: CATSRDRHRTGELFF

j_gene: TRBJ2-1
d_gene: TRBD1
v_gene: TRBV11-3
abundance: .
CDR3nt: TGTGCCAGCAGCTCGTCCGGGACAGGACACTACAATGAGCAGTTCTTC
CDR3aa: CASSSSGTGHYNEQFF